The 32 T cell receptor beta chains given below trace back to one sample, sequenced in a study of T cell responses to AZD1222 COVID-19 vaccine. Sequencing was performed with immunoSEQ multiplex PCR; in TCRdb, only in-frame clones are kept and a portion is missing. Seen here are approximately 100,000 clones, about 91% observed once, and the top ten hold roughly 4.9%. The starting material was peripheral blood, obtained on day 0 of AZD1222 vaccination. The origin of the receptors is an adult in good health.

The rearrangement uses TRBV24-1 and TRBJ1-2; D is uncertain. Deletions cut 0 bases from V and 7 bases from J, with 8 bases between. The CDR3 spans 13 residues. Looked up from germline, CDR1 is KGHDR and CDR2 is SFDVKD. The CDR3: CATSDLGSRGYTF. As DNA, the CDR3 is TGTGCCACCAGTGATTTGGGGAGCCGTGGCTACACCTTC.

CDR3 region: CSVVPQGQGARGYTF. CDR3 sequence (DNA): TGCAGCGTGGTACCTCAGGGACAGGGGGCCAGGGGCTACACCTTC. The chain recombines TRBV29-1 with TRBJ1-2, with 12 bases lining up with TRBD1. The CDR3 sequence is 15 residues long. The trim removed 6 bases at V and 8 bases at J, leaving 13 bases unmatched. Germline CDR1 reads SQVTM; CDR2 reads ANQGSEA. The variable domain in full, completed from reference TRBV29-1 and TRBJ1-2, reads SAVISQKPSRDICQRGTSLTIQCQVDSQVTMMFWYRQQPGQSLTLIATANQGSEATYESGFVIDKFPISRPNLTFSTLTVSNMSPEDSSIYLCSVVPQGQGARGYTFGSGTRLTVV.

J is TRBJ2-1 and V is TRBV2, with 9 bases identical to TRBD2. The CDR3 runs to 15 residues. V shed 4 bases and J 4 bases; nucleotides not matched to a gene: 5. CDR1 is SNHLY, CDR2 FYNNEI, per germline. CDR3 sequence: CASSVEREVYNEQFF. The CDR3 DNA is TGTGCCAGCAGTGTTGAGCGGGAGGTATACAATGAGCAGTTCTTC.

The chain combines TRBV29-1 with TRBJ2-7; D call uncertain. Trimming removed 7 bases at V and 3 bases at J, with 10 bases between. This CDR3 has 11 residues. Per germline, CDR1 SQVTM and CDR2 ANQGSEA. CDR3 sequence: CSATTLYEQYF. Here the CDR3 DNA reads TGCAGCGCGACAACCCTCTACGAGCAGTACTTC.

In nucleotides, the CDR3 is TGTGCCACCGGGGTGTATGGCTACACCTTC. Its protein is CATGVYGYTF. The genes are TRBV19 and TRBJ1-2; no firm D call. The V and J ends lost 10 bases and 5 bases respectively, with 8 bases between them. The CDR3 covers 10 residues. Looked up from germline, CDR1 is LNHDA and CDR2 is SQIVND (reference sequence).

The chain employs TRBV7-2 and TRBJ1-2; D is unclear. This CDR3 contains 15 residues. Germline lookup yields CDR1 SGHTA and CDR2 FQGNSA. The V gene lost 5 bases and the J gene lost 7 bases, with 20 bases spanning the gap. The CDR3 here is CASSPNYLGEGGYTF. The CDR3 DNA follows: TGTGCCAGCAGCCCCAACTACCTCGGGGAGGGTGGCTACACCTTC.

CDR3 protein: CASSQGLAGLNEQFF. The CDR3 DNA reads TGTGCCAGCAGCCAGGGACTAGCGGGCCTCAATGAGCAGTTCTTC. The chain joins TRBV7-3 to TRBJ2-1; 12 positions match TRBD2. CDR3 length equals 15 residues. The V gene end was trimmed by 5 bases and the J gene end by 6 bases; junction bases not matched to a gene: 5. Germline V lookup: CDR1 SGHTA, CDR2 FQGTGA.

The chain uses TRBV5-1 and TRBJ1-1; the D is unclear. Germline assignment: CDR1 SGHRS and CDR2 YFSETQ. The CDR3 extends over 14 amino acids. The V end was cut by 2 bases, the J end by 1 base, with 9 bases between. The chain's CDR3 is CASSLHPSNTEAFF. For the CDR3, the DNA is TGCGCCAGCAGCTTACATCCATCGAACACTGAAGCTTTCTTT.

The gene calls are TRBV27 and TRBJ1-1; D is undetermined. The length of the CDR3 is 13 residues. CDR1 and CDR2 from the germline V gene are MNHEY and SMNVEV (reference sequence). V lost 4 bases, J lost 3 bases, and 9 bases lay in between. CDR3 DNA sequence: TGTGCCAGCAGTTCGGTGACATACACTGAAGCTTTCTTT. This translates into CASSSVTYTEAFF.

This chain joins TRBV2 and TRBJ1-1; no definite D call. The length of the CDR3 is 14 residues. CDR1 and CDR2 from the germline V gene are SNHLY and FYNNEI. The V end was cut by 6 bases, the J end by 1 base, with 12 bases between. In DNA form, the CDR3 reads TGTGCCAGCAGGCGACGGGCCGCGAACACTGAAGCTTTCTTT. Translating gives CASRRRAANTEAFF.

In its sample, this clone was seen once. The V call is TRBV15, the J call TRBJ1-1; 11 bases align to TRBD1. Unmatched junction bases numbered 7, after V lost 3 bases and J lost 1 base. The CDR3 extends over 17 amino acids. Germline lookup yields CDR1 LNHNV and CDR2 YYDKDF (reference sequence). CDR3 bases: TGTGCCACCAGCAGTCAGGACAGGGGGCCGGAGAACACTGAAGCTTTCTTT. Translated, it gives CATSSQDRGPENTEAFF.

The J gene is TRBJ2-5, the V gene TRBV21-1; the table's D call of TRBD2 was not tested on the DNA. TRBV21-1 is noted as a pseudogene. The CDR3 covers 21 residues. The CDR3 protein is CASRKKGRGGTSGQHQETQYF. DNA of the CDR3: TGTGCCAGCAGAAAAAAAGGAAGGGGGGGGACTAGCGGGCAACACCAAGAGACCCAGTACTTC.

The V and J genes are TRBV7-2 and TRBJ1-1; D is uncertain. Trimming pared 3 bases from V and 1 base from J, leaving 3 bases between. The CDR3 extends over 12 amino acids. Germline CDR1 is SGHTA and CDR2 is FQGNSA. This CDR3 reads CASSFENTEAFF. DNA for the CDR3: TGTGCCAGCAGCTTCGAGAACACTGAAGCTTTCTTT.

The genes are TRBV25-1 and TRBJ2-7; no definite D call. This CDR3 has 11 amino acids. V gave up 3 bases and J gave up 0 bases, with 0 bases separating them. Per the germline V gene, CDR1 is MGHDK and CDR2 is SYGVNS. The CDR3 bases are TGTGCCAGCAGTGACTCCTACGAGCAGTACTTC. This gives the protein CASSDSYEQYF.

As DNA, the CDR3 is TGTGCCAGCAGCTTATCCGGGACCACCTACGAGCAGTACTTC. Protein sequence: CASSLSGTTYEQYF. This sequence joins TRBV7-8 and TRBJ2-7; D may correspond to TRBD1 or TRBD2 (5 bases each). Deletions cut 2 bases from V and 2 bases from J, with 10 bases between. This CDR3 spans 14 amino acids. Germline V lookup: CDR1 SGHVS, CDR2 FQNEAQ.

V gene TRBV6-5 combines with J gene TRBJ1-2; 7 bases are a match to TRBD1. The CDR3 sequence is 14 residues long. CDR1 MNHEY and CDR2 SVGAGI come from the germline V gene. The V gene end was trimmed by 6 bases and the J gene end by 3 bases; junction bases not matched to a gene: 7. DNA for the CDR3: TGTGCCAGCAGACCCACAGGGGTAGACTATGGCTACACCTTC. Translating it yields CASRPTGVDYGYTF.

The chain employs TRBV27 and TRBJ1-5; D unclear. Germline V gene lookup returns CDR1 MNHEY and CDR2 SMNVEV (reference sequence). The CDR3 is 12 amino acids. V shed 10 bases and J shed 3 bases, with 10 bases lying between them. In nucleotides, the CDR3 is TGTGCCACCTGGAGTGACAATCAGCCCCAGCATTTT. Its translation is CATWSDNQPQHF.

The rearrangement joins TRBV6-1 to TRBJ1-4; D ambiguous. Germline V gene lookup returns CDR1 MNHNS and CDR2 SASEGT. The CDR3 totals 15 residues. Trimming cost V 1 base and J 4 bases, with 10 bases left between them. In DNA, the CDR3 is TGTGCCAGCAGTGAAGACAACAGATTTAATGAAAAACTGTTTTTT. Its protein product is CASSEDNRFNEKLFF.

The gene calls are TRBV29-1 and TRBJ1-5; TRBD1 aligns across 9 bases. Trimming took 4 bases from V and 2 from J; bases not matched to a gene: 0. Germline CDR1 and CDR2: SQVTM and ANQGSEA. The length of the CDR3 is 13 residues. In DNA form, the CDR3 reads TGCAGCGTTGGGACAGGGGGCAATCAGCCCCAGCATTTT. This codes for CSVGTGGNQPQHF. Drawing the rest from reference TRBV29-1 and TRBJ1-5, the complete variable domain is SAVISQKPSRDICQRGTSLTIQCQVDSQVTMMFWYRQQPGQSLTLIATANQGSEATYESGFVIDKFPISRPNLTFSTLTVSNMSPEDSSIYLCSVGTGGNQPQHFGDGTRLSIL.

The rearrangement joins TRBV18 to TRBJ2-7, with a tentative D call TRBD1 (5 bases). V lost 4 bases to trimming and J lost 6 bases, with 16 bases between them. The length of the CDR3 is 14 residues. Germline assignment: CDR1 KGHSH and CDR2 LQKENI. The CDR3 DNA sequence: TGTGCCAGCTCACGGGGCCAGCCAACAGGCGAGCAGTACTTC. Translation: CASSRGQPTGEQYF. Variable domain in full (rest from reference TRBV18 and TRBJ2-7): NAGVMQNPRHLVRRRGQEARLRCSPMKGHSHVYWYRQLPEEGLKFMVYLQKENIIDESGMPKERFSAEFPKEGPSILRIQQVVRGDSAAYFCASSRGQPTGEQYFGPGTRLTVT.

The gene calls are TRBV28 and TRBJ1-5; D remains unclear. V was clipped by 7 bases and J by 4 bases, with 11 bases between them. Germline CDR1 is MDHEN and CDR2 is SYDVKM. The CDR3 is 13 residues long. In nucleotides, the CDR3 is TGTGCCAGCATTTATTCTCTAAATCAGCCCCAGCATTTT. Its translation: CASIYSLNQPQHF.

The chain employs TRBV9 and TRBJ1-1, with D possibly TRBD1 on 6 matching bases. V shed 1 base and J shed 10 bases, with 14 bases lying between them. CDR1 is SGDLS and CDR2 is YYNGEE in the germline V gene. The CDR3 runs 13 residues. This CDR3 is CASSVTPGVGAFF. CDR3 bases: TGTGCCAGCAGCGTAACGCCAGGGGTGGGAGCTTTCTTT. The complete variable domain, with remaining parts taken from reference TRBV9 and TRBJ1-1, reads DSGVTQTPKHLITATGQRVTLRCSPRSGDLSVYWYQQSLDQGLQFLIQYYNGEERAKGNILERFSAQQFPDLHSELNLSSLELGDSALYFCASSVTPGVGAFFGQGTRLTVV.

The J gene is TRBJ2-1, the V gene TRBV13; perhaps TRBD2 as D (6 bases). Per the germline V gene, CDR1 is PRHDT and CDR2 is FYEKMQ (reference sequence). The V end lost 6 bases, the J end lost 0 bases, and 12 bases lay between the germline ends. This CDR3 region has 15 residues. The CDR3 DNA follows: TGTGCCAGCAGGAAGGCGGGGAGCTCCTACAATGAGCAGTTCTTC. This gives the protein CASRKAGSSYNEQFF.

The V and J genes are TRBV6-1 and TRBJ2-1, with 11 nucleotides matching TRBD2. CDR1 MNHNS and CDR2 SASEGT come from the germline V gene. J was trimmed by 6 bases and V by 3 bases; bases with no gene match: 1. There are 14 residues in the CDR3. The CDR3 coding sequence is TGTGCCAGCAGTGACGGGACTAGCGGCAATGAGCAGTTCTTC. This sequence encodes CASSDGTSGNEQFF.

The gene calls are TRBV5-1 and TRBJ1-2; D is uncertain. Germline CDR1 SGHRS, CDR2 YFSETQ. The length of the CDR3 is 13 residues. V was clipped by 0 bases and J by 4 bases, with 7 bases between them. This CDR3 is CASSLDFGYGYTF. CDR3 DNA: TGCGCCAGCAGCTTGGATTTCGGCTATGGCTACACCTTC. The whole variable domain, remainder taken from reference TRBV5-1 and TRBJ1-2, is KAGVTQTPRYLIKTRGQQVTLSCSPISGHRSVSWYQQTPGQGLQFLFEYFSETQRNKGNFPGRFSGRQFSNSRSEMNVSTLELGDSALYLCASSLDFGYGYTFGSGTRLTVV.

The rearrangement links TRBV29-1 to TRBJ2-2; D is tentatively TRBD1 or TRBD2 (5 bases each). The CDR3 runs to 11 residues. V was clipped by 7 bases and J by 5 bases, with 8 bases between them. Germline V CDR1 and CDR2: SQVTM, ANQGSEA. The CDR3 is CSGGTTGELFF. The CDR3 bases are TGCAGCGGTGGGACGACCGGGGAGCTGTTTTTT.

The CDR3 nucleotides read TGTGCCAGCAGCTTAGGTTCCGGGATTAACACTGAAGCTTTCTTT. Its translation is CASSLGSGINTEAFF. V and J are TRBV7-6 and TRBJ1-1; D is undetermined. Germline values: CDR1 SGHVS, CDR2 FNYEAQ. The CDR3 has 15 amino acids. V was shortened by 1 base and J by 2 bases, with 11 bases between the two germline ends.

This clone has just one count. V usage is TRBV30 and J usage is TRBJ1-2; TRBD1 is a possible D gene (6 bases). V was trimmed by 1 base and J by 1 base, leaving 13 bases between them. The CDR3 spans 15 residues. Germline V gene lookup returns CDR1 GTSNPN and CDR2 SVGIG (reference sequence). CDR3 nucleotides: TGTGCCTGGAGTGCCGCGGGAGGGGGTAACTATGGCTACACCTTC. Translating it yields CAWSAAGGGNYGYTF.

The chain recombines TRBV5-1 with TRBJ1-6; TRBD1 might be the D (5 bases). V was shortened by 5 bases and J by 0 bases, with 15 bases between the two germline ends. Germline V gives CDR1 SGHRS, CDR2 YFSETQ. The CDR3 is 17 amino acids. CDR3 bases: TGCGCCAGCAGTTCGGGACTCCAAAGCTCCTATAATTCACCCCTCCACTTT. Encoded protein: CASSSGLQSSYNSPLHF.

The chain employs TRBV24-1 and TRBJ2-1, with 7 bases that match TRBD1. The trim removed 9 bases at V and 0 bases at J, leaving 10 bases unmatched. In germline, CDR1 is KGHDR, CDR2 SFDVKD. This CDR3 contains 16 residues. The CDR3 sequence: CATGTGQWSSYNEQFF. The CDR3, as DNA: TGTGCCACCGGAACGGGACAGTGGAGCTCCTACAATGAGCAGTTCTTC.

The chain uses TRBV18 and TRBJ2-3; TRBD2 aligns across 8 bases. CDR1 and CDR2 (germline): KGHSH, LQKENI. The CDR3 has 14 amino acids. J gave up 4 bases and V 2 bases, and 2 bases lay outside the gene matches. For the CDR3, the DNA is TGTGCCAGCTCACCAGGGCGGGAGGCAGATACGCAGTATTTT. Its protein product is CASSPGREADTQYF.

The chain has TRBV5-1 and TRBJ1-4; D is uncertain. The germline gives CDR1 SGHRS, CDR2 YFSETQ. Trimming took off 5 bases at V and 4 bases at J, with 21 bases between the two ends. The CDR3 spans 17 residues. The CDR3 loop is CASSSFGSYTGNEKLFF. CDR3 DNA sequence: TGCGCCAGCAGTTCCTTCGGGAGCTACACTGGTAATGAAAAACTGTTTTTT.